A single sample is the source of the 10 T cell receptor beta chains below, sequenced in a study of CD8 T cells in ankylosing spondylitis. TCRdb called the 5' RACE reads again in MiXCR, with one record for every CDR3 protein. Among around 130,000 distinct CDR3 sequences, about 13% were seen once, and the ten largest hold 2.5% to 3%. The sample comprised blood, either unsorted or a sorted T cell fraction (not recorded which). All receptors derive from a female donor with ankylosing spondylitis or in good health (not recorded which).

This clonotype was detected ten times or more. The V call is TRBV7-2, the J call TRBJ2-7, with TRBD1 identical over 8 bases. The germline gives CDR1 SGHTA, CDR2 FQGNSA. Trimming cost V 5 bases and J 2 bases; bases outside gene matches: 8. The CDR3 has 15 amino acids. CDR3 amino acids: CASSRQGTPTYEQYF. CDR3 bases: TGTGCCAGCAGCCGACAGGGGACCCCCACCTACGAGCAGTACTTC.

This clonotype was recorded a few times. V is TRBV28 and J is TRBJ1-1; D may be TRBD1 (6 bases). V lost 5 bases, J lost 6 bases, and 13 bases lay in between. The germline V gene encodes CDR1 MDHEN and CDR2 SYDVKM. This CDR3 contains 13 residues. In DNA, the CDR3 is TGTGCCAGCAGTCCCGGGACATGGGCTGAAGCTTTCTTT. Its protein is CASSPGTWAEAFF.

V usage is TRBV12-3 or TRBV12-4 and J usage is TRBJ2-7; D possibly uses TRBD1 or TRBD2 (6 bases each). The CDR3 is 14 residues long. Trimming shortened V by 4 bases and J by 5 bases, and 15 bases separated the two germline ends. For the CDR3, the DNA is TGTGCCAGCAGTTCTCACGGGGGCGCGAACGAGCAGTACTTC. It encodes CASSSHGGANEQYF.

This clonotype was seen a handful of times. The CDR3 here is CASNSRQGGTEAFF. The CDR3 DNA sequence: TGTGCCAGCAATTCTCGACAGGGGGGTACTGAAGCTTTCTTT. The genes are TRBV12-3 or TRBV12-4 and TRBJ1-1; 9 positions agree with TRBD1. V gave up 7 bases and J gave up 5 bases; unmatched junction bases: 8. This CDR3 has 14 amino acids.

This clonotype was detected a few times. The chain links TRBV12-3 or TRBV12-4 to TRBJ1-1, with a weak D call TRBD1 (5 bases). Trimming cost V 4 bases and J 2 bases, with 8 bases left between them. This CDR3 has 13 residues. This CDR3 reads CASSSGGNTEAFF. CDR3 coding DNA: TGTGCCAGCAGTTCCGGGGGAAACACTGAAGCTTTCTTT.

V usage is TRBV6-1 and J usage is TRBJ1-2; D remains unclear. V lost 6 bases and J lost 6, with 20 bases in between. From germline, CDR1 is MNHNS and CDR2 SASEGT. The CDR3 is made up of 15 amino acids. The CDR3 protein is CASRDPGQPRDGYTF. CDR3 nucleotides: TGTGCCAGCAGGGACCCTGGGCAGCCAAGGGATGGCTACACCTTC.

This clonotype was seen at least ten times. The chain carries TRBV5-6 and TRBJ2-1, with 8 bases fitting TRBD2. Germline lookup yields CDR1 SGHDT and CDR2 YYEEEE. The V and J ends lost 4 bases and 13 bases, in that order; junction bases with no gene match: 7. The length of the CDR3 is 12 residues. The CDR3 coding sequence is TGTGCCAGCAGCCAGACTAGCGACTTCCAGTTCTTC. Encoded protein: CASSQTSDFQFF.

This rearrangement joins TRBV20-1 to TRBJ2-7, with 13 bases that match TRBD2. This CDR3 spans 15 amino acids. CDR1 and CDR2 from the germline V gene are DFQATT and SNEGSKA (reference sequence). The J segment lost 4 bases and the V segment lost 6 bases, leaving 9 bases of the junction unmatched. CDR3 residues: CSAKDRTSGGYEQYF. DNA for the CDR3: TGCAGTGCCAAAGACAGGACTAGCGGGGGATACGAGCAGTACTTC.

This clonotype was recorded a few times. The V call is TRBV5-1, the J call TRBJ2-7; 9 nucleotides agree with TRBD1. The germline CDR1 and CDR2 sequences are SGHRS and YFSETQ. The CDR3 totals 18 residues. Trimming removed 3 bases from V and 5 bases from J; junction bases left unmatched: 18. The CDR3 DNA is TGCGCCAGCAGCTCGATCCCACAGGGGGCGCTTTCTAGGAACGAGCAGTACTTC. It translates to CASSSIPQGALSRNEQYF.

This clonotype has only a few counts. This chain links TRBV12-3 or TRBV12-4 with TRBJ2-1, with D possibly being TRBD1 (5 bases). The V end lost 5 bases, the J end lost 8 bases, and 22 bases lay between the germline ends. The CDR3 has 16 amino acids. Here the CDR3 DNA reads TGTGCCAGCAGTCTCCTGAAGGGGTCCGGATGGGATGAGCAGTTCTTC. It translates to CASSLLKGSGWDEQFF.